These 7 T cell receptor beta chains were sequenced from one sample in a study of cytomegalovirus exposure and HLA in healthy donors (dated by TCRdb to the late 2010s). Library preparation employed the immunoSEQ multiplex PCR assay. For the multiplex PCR, a mixture combining 60 forward primers for TCR Vbeta segments and 13 reverse primers for TCR Jbeta segments was used. Sourced from immuneACCESS, this table was stored by TCRdb with only in-frame sequences that have V and J called. A share of the clones is absent; for the studies checked, an unresolved V gene accounts for under half, and the remainder has no known explanation. The sample table holds under 65,000 clones, of which around three quarters were seen once. The leading ten clones occupy around 8% of the sample. Sequenced material: PBMCs. The receptors come from a man in his thirties or forties in good health and CMV-seropositive.

V gene TRBV5-4 combines with J gene TRBJ1-6; 12 positions agree with TRBD1. Germline lookup yields CDR1 SGHNT and CDR2 YYREEE (reference sequence). This CDR3 contains 15 residues. V was pared by 0 bases and J by 9 bases, with 1 base of the junction left unmatched. CDR3 nucleotide sequence: TGTGCCAGCAGCTTGGTGGGACAGGGGGCTTCACCCCTCCACTTT. Residues: CASSLVGQGASPLHF.

This chain uses TRBV7-8 with TRBJ2-7; perhaps TRBD1 as D (6 bases). In germline, CDR1 is SGHVS, CDR2 FQNEAQ. Trimming cost V 1 base and J 9 bases, with 7 bases left between them. The CDR3 has 11 residues. The CDR3 here is CASSLGTAQYF. As DNA, the CDR3 is TGTGCCAGCAGCTTAGGGACAGCGCAGTACTTC.

This chain joins TRBV19 and TRBJ2-2; 8 bases fit TRBD2. The CDR3 consists of 15 residues. V was clipped by 2 bases and J by 1 base; unmatched bases: 0. The V gene's germline CDR1 is LNHDA and CDR2 SQIVND (reference sequence). CDR3 coding DNA: TGTGCCAGTAGTATAACTAGCGGGAACACCGGGGAGCTGTTTTTT. Its translation: CASSITSGNTGELFF. Combining the CDR3 with reference TRBV19 and TRBJ2-2 gives the whole variable domain DGGITQSPKYLFRKEGQNVTLSCEQNLNHDAMYWYRQDPGQGLRLIYYSQIVNDFQKGDIAEGYSVSREKKESFPLTVTSAQKNPTAFYLCASSITSGNTGELFFGEGSRLTVL.

J is TRBJ1-1 and V is TRBV5-1; D not certain. This CDR3 is built from 14 residues. In germline, CDR1 is SGHRS, CDR2 YFSETQ. Trimming removed 3 bases at V and 6 bases at J, with 15 bases between. CDR3 protein: CASSWESETSEAFF. The CDR3 region has the DNA TGCGCCAGCAGCTGGGAGTCGGAAACTTCTGAAGCTTTCTTT. The variable domain in full, completed from reference TRBV5-1 and TRBJ1-1, reads KAGVTQTPRYLIKTRGQQVTLSCSPISGHRSVSWYQQTPGQGLQFLFEYFSETQRNKGNFPGRFSGRQFSNSRSEMNVSTLELGDSALYLCASSWESETSEAFFGQGTRLTVV.

The V call is TRBV7-3, the J call TRBJ1-5; 8 bases agree with TRBD1. Germline trimming cut 3 bases from V and 6 bases from J; bases unmatched to any gene: 1. The CDR3 consists of 13 residues. From germline, CDR1 is SGHTA and CDR2 FQGTGA. The CDR3 sequence is CASSLDRAQPQHF. For the CDR3, the DNA is TGTGCCAGCAGCTTGGACAGGGCTCAGCCCCAGCATTTT.

This clone was seen a few times. The chain combines TRBV10-3 with TRBJ2-3, with D maybe TRBD2 (5 bases). The CDR3 extends over 11 amino acids. The V gene's germline CDR1 is ENHRY and CDR2 SYGVKD. Trimming removed 8 bases at V and 6 bases at J, with 9 bases between. The CDR3: CAIQREDTQYF. CDR3 coding DNA: TGTGCCATCCAAAGGGAGGATACGCAGTATTTT.

The chain couples TRBV18 to TRBJ2-7; D may be TRBD1 (5 bases). The V end was cut by 3 bases, the J end by 3 bases, with 15 bases between. Germline V CDR1 and CDR2: KGHSH, LQKENI. The CDR3 runs 15 residues. The CDR3 nucleotides read TGTGCCAGCTCACCCAGGGTCTTTCAGCACTACGAGCAGTACTTC. Amino acid sequence: CASSPRVFQHYEQYF.